The next 17 T cell receptor beta chains were all read from a single sample in a study of blood T cell repertoires in COVID-19. Generated by immunoSEQ multiplex PCR, the TCRdb table keeps only in-frame clones and is missing some. The sample holds approximately 210,000 clones, about 86% seen once. The sequenced material came from peripheral blood. Every receptor here comes from a woman in her 50s with acute or convalescent COVID-19.

In its sample, this clone was seen once. This chain connects TRBV30 to TRBJ2-7, with 8 bases fitting TRBD2. The V gene end was trimmed by 3 bases and the J gene end by 3 bases; junction bases not matched to a gene: 7. The germline V gene encodes CDR1 GTSNPN and CDR2 SVGIG (reference sequence). The CDR3 has 14 amino acids. The DNA of the CDR3 is TGTGCCTGGAGGGGGACCGGGACTAGCTACGAGCAGTACTTC. Translated, it gives CAWRGTGTSYEQYF.

J is TRBJ1-5 and V is TRBV6-5; D is uncertain. The germline CDR1 and CDR2 sequences are MNHEY and SVGAGI. This CDR3 comprises 13 residues. Trimming removed 5 bases at V and 0 bases at J, with 5 bases between. CDR3 in amino acids: CASSRDSNQPQHF. For the CDR3, the DNA is TGTGCCAGCAGTAGAGATAGCAATCAGCCCCAGCATTTT.

About this clone: A much larger clonotype is one base distant, so this may be a read error. Other DNA variants within this sample encode the same CDR3. The chain uses TRBV7-2 and TRBJ1-2, with TRBD1 as a possible D gene (5 bases). Germline V CDR1 and CDR2: SGHTA, FQGNSA. The CDR3 sequence is 14 residues long. CDR3 residues: CASSLVGGSYGYTF. In DNA form, the CDR3 reads TGTGCTAGCAGCTTAGTCGGGGGGAGCTATGGCTACACCTTC.

V and J are TRBV7-9 and TRBJ1-4, with a possible D match to TRBD1 (5 bases). Germline CDR1 and CDR2: SEHNR and FQNEAQ (reference sequence). The CDR3 covers 15 residues. Trimming stripped 6 bases from V and 8 bases from J, with 19 bases between. Written as DNA, the CDR3 is TGTGCCAGCAGTTTTTCGGGGGGGAATCGGGAAAAACTGTTTTTT. It specifies CASSFSGGNREKLFF.

The V and J genes are TRBV6-4 and TRBJ2-1, with a weak D call TRBD2 (5 bases). Germline-derived CDR1 and CDR2 are MRHNA and SNTAGT. This CDR3 has 13 residues. Trimming took 4 bases from V and 12 from J, leaving 16 bases between them. CDR3 bases: TGTGCCAGCAGTGCCTTACTAGAAGCAAGGCAGTTCTTC. Its protein product is CASSALLEARQFF.

V is TRBV2 and J is TRBJ1-1; no firm D call. This CDR3 has 12 residues. Germline V CDR1 and CDR2: SNHLY, FYNNEI. V dropped 8 bases and J dropped 4 bases, with 11 bases sitting between them. Here the CDR3 reads CASHYPVTEAFF. The CDR3 DNA reads as TGTGCCAGCCACTATCCCGTCACTGAAGCTTTCTTT.

This clone was counted between two and nine times. The chain combines TRBV30 with TRBJ2-7; TRBD1 aligns across 7 bases. Germline-derived CDR1 and CDR2 are GTSNPN and SVGIG (reference sequence). Germline trimming cut 1 base from V and 3 bases from J; bases unmatched to any gene: 9. The CDR3 totals 15 residues. Here the CDR3 reads CAWSAQQGLGYEQYF. The CDR3 DNA follows: TGTGCCTGGAGTGCCCAACAGGGGCTTGGCTACGAGCAGTACTTC.

The CDR3, as DNA: TGTGCCACCAGTGAGGTTGTAGCGGGAGGGTCAGAGACCCAGTACTTC. This codes for CATSEVVAGGSETQYF. This chain links TRBV24-1 with TRBJ2-5; 11 bases are a match to TRBD2. CDR1 and CDR2 (germline): KGHDR, SFDVKD. The V segment lost 4 bases and the J segment 4 bases; nucleotides outside the gene matches: 7. The CDR3 runs 16 residues.

This chain joins TRBV5-1 and TRBJ2-3; TRBD2 aligns across 7 bases. The ends lost 3 bases at V and 4 bases at J; junction bases unmatched: 8. The CDR3 is 15 residues long. Germline-derived CDR1 and CDR2 are SGHRS and YFSETQ. The CDR3 coding sequence is TGCGCCAGCAGCTCTCTGGGGGGGGTCGCAGATACGCAGTATTTT. This translates into CASSSLGGVADTQYF.

The chain links TRBV11-2 to TRBJ2-1; TRBD2 matches at 8 bases. With 5 bases clipped from V and 7 bases from J, the junction kept 7 bases outside the gene matches. The CDR3 is 14 amino acids. Germline values: CDR1 SGHAT, CDR2 FQNNGV. CDR3 bases: TGTGCCAGCAGCGAAGCGGGAGTCGGTAATGAGCAGTTCTTC. Protein product: CASSEAGVGNEQFF.

V usage is TRBV19 and J usage is TRBJ1-1; the D gene is possibly TRBD1 (6 bases). V dropped 6 bases and J dropped 7 bases, with 18 bases sitting between them. Germline V gives CDR1 LNHDA, CDR2 SQIVND (reference sequence). The CDR3 runs to 14 residues. CDR3 in amino acids: CASSSGHRVGEAFF. CDR3 bases: TGTGCCAGTAGCTCGGGACACAGGGTTGGTGAAGCTTTCTTT.

The J gene is TRBJ2-3, the V gene TRBV2; tentatively, D is TRBD1 (6 bases). Germline V gene data show CDR1 as SNHLY and CDR2 as FYNNEI. The length of the CDR3 is 14 residues. Trimming shortened V by 9 bases and J by 3 bases, and 16 bases separated the two germline ends. Here the CDR3 reads CASTGLISTDTQYF. For the CDR3, the DNA is TGTGCCAGTACAGGGCTAATAAGTACAGATACGCAGTATTTT.

This sequence joins TRBV19 and TRBJ2-7, with D maybe TRBD1 (6 bases). The V end lost 4 bases, the J end lost 3 bases, and 13 bases lay between the germline ends. The CDR3 runs 14 residues. Germline CDR1 is LNHDA and CDR2 is SQIVND (reference sequence). The CDR3: CASSKRTEYYEQYF. The CDR3 region has the DNA TGTGCCAGTAGTAAAAGGACAGAATACTACGAGCAGTACTTC. Together with reference TRBV19 and TRBJ2-7, the CDR3 gives the full variable domain: DGGITQSPKYLFRKEGQNVTLSCEQNLNHDAMYWYRQDPGQGLRLIYYSQIVNDFQKGDIAEGYSVSREKKESFPLTVTSAQKNPTAFYLCASSKRTEYYEQYFGPGTRLTVT.

The J gene is TRBJ1-1, the V gene TRBV3-1 (or the pseudogene TRBV3-2); 9 nucleotides match TRBD1. The CDR3 is 16 residues long. Germline CDR1 is LGHDT and CDR2 is YNNKEL (reference sequence). The V segment lost 0 bases and the J segment 1 base; nucleotides outside the gene matches: 3. The CDR3 bases are TGTGCCAGCAGCCAAGAGGGGACAGGGCCGAACACTGAAGCTTTCTTT. Protein product: CASSQEGTGPNTEAFF.

The V and J genes are TRBV28 and TRBJ1-2, with D possibly TRBD1 on 5 matching bases. The germline CDR1 and CDR2 sequences are MDHEN and SYDVKM. V was clipped by 6 bases and J by 4 bases, with 12 bases between them. The CDR3 extends over 13 amino acids. CDR3 DNA: TGTGCCAGCAGCACCAACAGGCCCTATGGCTACACCTTC. It yields the protein CASSTNRPYGYTF.

J is TRBJ2-6 and V is TRBV10-2, with 7 bases fitting TRBD1. The J segment lost 0 bases and the V segment lost 6 bases, leaving 5 bases of the junction unmatched. Germline V gene sequence: CDR1 WSHSY, CDR2 SAAADI. The CDR3 is 16 residues long. The CDR3 sequence is CASSSGQASGANVLTF. In DNA, the CDR3 is TGCGCCAGCAGCTCTGGACAGGCCTCTGGGGCCAACGTCCTGACTTTC.

The chain is built from TRBV24-1 and TRBJ1-5; no clear D gene. V was pared by 4 bases and J by 0 bases, with 12 bases between. The CDR3 runs 16 residues. Germline-derived CDR1 and CDR2 are KGHDR and SFDVKD. CDR3 coding DNA: TGTGCCACCAGTGACAATAGACGGGGTAGCAATCAGCCCCAGCATTTT. Translation: CATSDNRRGSNQPQHF.